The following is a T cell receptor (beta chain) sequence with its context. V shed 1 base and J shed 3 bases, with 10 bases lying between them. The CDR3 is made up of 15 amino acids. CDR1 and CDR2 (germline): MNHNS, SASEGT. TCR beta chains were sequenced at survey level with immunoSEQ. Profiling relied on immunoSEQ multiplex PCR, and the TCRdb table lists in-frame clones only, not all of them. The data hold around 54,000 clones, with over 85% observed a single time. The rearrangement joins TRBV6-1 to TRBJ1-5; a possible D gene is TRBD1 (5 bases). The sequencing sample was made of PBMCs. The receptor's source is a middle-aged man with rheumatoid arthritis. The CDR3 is CASSEVGGTNQPQHF. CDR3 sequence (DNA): TGTGCCAGCAGTGAAGTTGGGGGTACCAATCAGCCCCAGCATTTT.